A selection of T cell receptor beta chains follows, all from one sample in a study of blood T cell repertoires in COVID-19. The protocol was immunoSEQ multiplex PCR, while the TCRdb copy is restricted to in-frame clones and leaves out a portion. Of 140,000 or so clones listed, about 79% are singletons. The specimen was PBMCs or T cells enriched from blood (not recorded which). The receptor source for this set is a man between 50 and 59 years old who had recovered from COVID-19. Each CDR3 is given with its conserved first and last residue. A D gene is named only where the DNA matches it firmly. Part of the rows lack a size; the others show once, few, many or a class for expanded clones.

>TRBD1|TRBJ1-4|TRBV18|.
TGTGCCAGCTCCCGAGACCTCGGCGGGACAGGTGAAAAACTGTTTTTT
CASSRDLGGTGEKLFF
>.|TRBJ1-3|TRBV3-1/TRBV3-2|.
TGTGCCAGCAGCCAAGCGAGCAGGGGAAACACCATATATTTT
CASSQASRGNTIYF
>TRBD1|TRBJ2-1|TRBV5-1|.
TGCGCCAGCAGCGTCGGACAGGCCGACCCCGTAAGTAATGAGCAGTTCTTC
CASSVGQADPVSNEQFF
>.|TRBJ1-1|TRBV11-2|.
TGTGCCAGCAGCTTAGACTCCGTGGCTTTCTTT
CASSLDSVAFF
>TRBD1|TRBJ2-7|TRBV5-1|.
TGCGCCAGCAGCGGAAGACAGGGAGTTGACGAGCAGTACTTC
CASSGRQGVDEQYF
>.|TRBJ1-1|TRBV11-2|.
TGTGCCAGCAACCGAAGGGGGGGGCGCGGTCCGGTGACTGAAGCTTTCTTT
CASNRRGGRGPVTEAFF
>TRBD1|TRBJ2-3|TRBV27|.
TGTGCCAGCCGTGAAGCAGGGGGCAGAGATACGCAGTATTTT
CASREAGGRDTQYF
>.|TRBJ2-7|TRBV7-9|few
TGTGCCAGCCTTTCCCAGGGGTCCTCCTACGAGCAGTACTTC
CASLSQGSSYEQYF
>TRBD2|TRBJ2-2|TRBV9|once
TGTGCCAGCAGCCCAAGACTAGCGGGGAACACCGGGGAGCTGTTTTTT
CASSPRLAGNTGELFF
>TRBD1|TRBJ2-1|TRBV7-2|.
TGTGCCAGCAGCTTAAAGGGGACAGGGGTCTACAATGAGCAGTTCTTC
CASSLKGTGVYNEQFF
>TRBD2|TRBJ2-7|TRBV27|.
TGTGCCAGCAGTTTTTTTCGGACTAGCGGGGGCGAGCAGTACTTC
CASSFFRTSGGEQYF
>.|TRBJ1-6|TRBV27|.
TGTACCAGCAGTCAGTACCTTAATTCACCCCTCCACTTT
CTSSQYLNSPLHF
>TRBD2|TRBJ2-1|TRBV7-3|.
TGTGCCAGCAGCTCCGGGACTAGCGCCCGACAGGAGCAGTTCTTC
CASSSGTSARQEQFF
>TRBD1|TRBJ2-7|TRBV27|.
TGTGCCAGCAGCCGGTCCAGGGACAGGGGTTACGAGCAGTACTTC
CASSRSRDRGYEQYF
>TRBD1|TRBJ2-2|TRBV24-1|.
TGTGCCACCAGTGGCCATTCCGGGACAGGAAACACCGGGGAGCTGTTTTTT
CATSGHSGTGNTGELFF
>.|TRBJ1-3|TRBV19|.
TGTGCCAGTAGGCTAGGGGTAACGGGAAACACCATATATTTT
CASRLGVTGNTIYF
>.|TRBJ1-2|TRBV7-2|.
TGTGCCAGCAGCTTATATTCTACGGAGCCCGAGGGCTACACCTTC
CASSLYSTEPEGYTF
>TRBD2|TRBJ2-3|TRBV6-2/TRBV6-3|once
TGTGCCAGCAGTTACTCGACCCTAGCGGGGGGATTGAGCACAGATACGCAGTATTTT
CASSYSTLAGGLSTDTQYF
>.|TRBJ1-1|TRBV7-8|.
TGTGCCAGCAGCTTAAAGAGCGGGAACACTGAAGCTTTCTTT
CASSLKSGNTEAFF
>.|TRBJ2-7|TRBV7-9|.
TGTGCCAGCAGCCCAGTGAGGGCAGGGGCCCACGAGCAGTACTTC
CASSPVRAGAHEQYF
>TRBD1|TRBJ1-1|TRBV11-2|.
TGTGCCAGCGGCCTTGGGCAGGGGGCTTTGCTGAACACTGAAGCTTTCTTT
CASGLGQGALLNTEAFF
>TRBD1|TRBJ1-6|TRBV28|once
TGTGCCAGCAGCCTCGACAGGGAAATCTCACCCCTCCACTTT
CASSLDREISPLHF
>.|TRBJ2-6|TRBV5-4|.
TGTGCCAGCAGCGCCGAGGGTTCCCACATCTCTGGGGCCAACGTCCTGACTTTC
CASSAEGSHISGANVLTF
>.|TRBJ1-1|TRBV6-2/TRBV6-3|.
TGTGCCAGCAGTTATCTCCGGGGAGGTATGAACACTGAAGCTTTCTTT
CASSYLRGGMNTEAFF
>TRBD1|TRBJ2-2|TRBV7-6|.
TGTGCCAGCAGCTTAACACAGGGGACCTTCACCGGGGAGCTGTTTTTT
CASSLTQGTFTGELFF
>.|TRBJ1-1|TRBV5-1|once
TGCGCCAGCAGCGGCATAAACACTGAAGCTTTCTTT
CASSGINTEAFF